Listed below are T cell receptor beta chains from one sample, sequenced in a study of T-cell reconstitution after alpha-beta-depleted transplantation in children. TCRdb re-derived calls from the PCR reads in MiXCR, one entry per CDR3 protein. The table lists just under 550,000 distinct CDR3 sequences, 15% to 20% of them singletons. This specimen was PBMCs from the stem cell graft donor, taken from the stem cell graft. Receptors were obtained from a human donor who donated a stem cell graft to a child with acute lymphoblastic leukemia. Both conserved end residues are part of each CDR3. A D gene is named only where the DNA matches it firmly. The size field is filled for only some rows; it gives once, few, many or a size class.

abundance,d_gene,j_gene,v_gene,CDR3nt,CDR3aa
NA,TRBD2,TRBJ2-5,TRBV12-3/TRBV12-4,TGTGCCAGCAGGGGACTAGCACAGGAGACCCAGTACTTC,CASRGLAQETQYF
few,NA,TRBJ2-2,TRBV7-9,TGTGCCAGCAGCTTAGAGGGTCGGGAGCTGTTTTTT,CASSLEGRELFF
few,NA,TRBJ2-7,TRBV7-8,TGTGCCAGCAGCTTAGGGGGACTGGGGACCTACGAGCAGTACTTC,CASSLGGLGTYEQYF
many,NA,TRBJ2-5,TRBV11-2,TGTGCCAGCAGCCCCTCCTGGACTGGTTCAAGGGAGACCCAGTACTTC,CASSPSWTGSRETQYF
NA,NA,TRBJ1-3,TRBV20-1,TGCAGTGCTACGAGCTCTGGAAACACCATATATTTT,CSATSSGNTIYF
few,TRBD1,TRBJ1-2,TRBV7-2,TGTGCCAGCAGCTCTTCGGAATGGACAGGTCTAAACTATGGCTACACCTTC,CASSSSEWTGLNYGYTF
NA,TRBD1,TRBJ2-2,TRBV18,TGTGCCAGCTCTCCCCCAGGGACAGGGGGCACCGGGGAGCTGTTTTTT,CASSPPGTGGTGELFF
few,NA,TRBJ1-1,TRBV20-1,TGCAGTGCTAGACTATGGGAATCCAGCACTGAAGCTTTCTTT,CSARLWESSTEAFF
NA,NA,TRBJ1-4,TRBV7-2,TGTGCCAGCAGCTTATCACCCTCGGCGGGAGAAAAACTGTTTTTT,CASSLSPSAGEKLFF
many,TRBD2,TRBJ2-3,TRBV12-3/TRBV12-4,TGTGCCAGCAGTCGGGACGGGCGGGAGCGAGATACGCAGTATTTT,CASSRDGRERDTQYF
NA,TRBD2,TRBJ2-5,TRBV12-3/TRBV12-4,TGTGCCAGCAGCCTAAGACTAGCAAAAGAGACCCAGTACTTC,CASSLRLAKETQYF
NA,NA,TRBJ2-1,TRBV20-1,TGCAGTGCTTCCGCCCTACTGGGGGCCTACAATGAGCAGTTCTTC,CSASALLGAYNEQFF
few,NA,TRBJ2-3,TRBV7-9,TGTGCCAGCAGCTTTTACTACGACACAGATACGCAGTATTTT,CASSFYYDTDTQYF
NA,TRBD2,TRBJ2-3,TRBV20-1,TGCAGTGCCGCGCCGGGACTAGCGGGAGTGGGAGAGTATTTT,CSAAPGLAGVGEYF
NA,NA,TRBJ2-1,TRBV19,TGTGCCAGTAGTATTAGCAGGTTCGGTCAGCGGGAGCAGTTCTTC,CASSISRFGQREQFF
NA,NA,TRBJ2-1,TRBV12-3/TRBV12-4,TGTGCCACTTCTAGCGGACAGACCTACAATGAGCAGTTCTTC,CATSSGQTYNEQFF
few,NA,TRBJ1-2,TRBV6-6,TGTGCCGCCTATGCGGGGATCTATGGCTACACCTTC,CAAYAGIYGYTF
NA,TRBD2,TRBJ2-5,TRBV15,TGTGCCACCAGCAGCTTGGATGGGAGGGACGGGCAAGAGACCCAGTACTTC,CATSSLDGRDGQETQYF
NA,NA,TRBJ2-7,TRBV21-1,TGTGCCAGCAGCAAGATTGGACTAGCGGGATGCGAGCAGTACTTC,CASSKIGLAGCEQYF
few,NA,TRBJ2-4,TRBV5-4,TGTGCCAGCAGCTTGTATGGGAAGGGGGCCAAAAACATTCAGTACTTC,CASSLYGKGAKNIQYF
NA,NA,TRBJ2-3,TRBV7-6,TGTGCCAGCAGCTTAAAAGCGGGCCCAGATACGCAGTATTTT,CASSLKAGPDTQYF
NA,NA,TRBJ2-5,TRBV11-2,TGTGCCAGCAGCCCGTTGGAACCCCAACAAGAGACCCAGTACTTC,CASSPLEPQQETQYF
NA,NA,TRBJ1-2,TRBV7-9,TGTGCCAGCGCGCAAGGGGGTGGCGGCTACACCTTC,CASAQGGGGYTF
few,NA,TRBJ1-2,TRBV27,TGTGCCAGCAGTTCGGGCGCTTTCAGGGAAGGCTACACCTTC,CASSSGAFREGYTF
few,TRBD1,TRBJ2-7,TRBV4-1,TGCGCCAGCAGCCCTCTCGACAGGGGCGGCGACGAGCAGTACTTC,CASSPLDRGGDEQYF
NA,NA,TRBJ2-7,TRBV9,TGTGCCAGCAGCGTAAGTAGGGGGATCGGGTACGAGCAGTACTTC,CASSVSRGIGYEQYF
few,TRBD1,TRBJ2-7,TRBV5-1,TGCGCCAGCAGCTTGGACGGGTACAGGGGTTACGAGCAGTACTTC,CASSLDGYRGYEQYF
NA,NA,TRBJ1-1,TRBV5-1,TGCGCCAGCAGCCAACAGGTCATGAACACTGAAGCTTTCTTT,CASSQQVMNTEAFF
few,NA,TRBJ2-3,TRBV11-2,TGTGCCAGCAGCTTAGCCCCGGCCCGAATGACAGATACGCAGTATTTT,CASSLAPARMTDTQYF
few,TRBD2,TRBJ2-5,TRBV24-1,TGTGCCACCAGTGATGGGGGACTAGCGGGAGAGACCCAGTACTTC,CATSDGGLAGETQYF
few,NA,TRBJ2-3,TRBV20-1,TGCAGTGCTAGAGATTACGGGACGACAGATACGCAGTATTTT,CSARDYGTTDTQYF
NA,NA,TRBJ2-4,TRBV4-1,TGCGCCAGCAGAGGAGGGATACTAGCCAAAAACATTCAGTACTTC,CASRGGILAKNIQYF
NA,TRBD1,TRBJ2-7,TRBV5-1,TGCGCCAGCAGCTGGCCGGCGGGACAGGGGGATCCCTACGAGCAGTACTTC,CASSWPAGQGDPYEQYF
few,NA,TRBJ2-6,TRBV5-4,TGTGCCAGCAGCTTGGGTGTCTCTGGGGCCAACGTCCTGACTTTC,CASSLGVSGANVLTF
few,TRBD2,TRBJ2-3,TRBV5-1,TGCGCCAGCAGCCGACTAGCGGGAGCAGCAGATACGCAGTATTTT,CASSRLAGAADTQYF
NA,NA,TRBJ2-7,TRBV11-2,TGTGCCAGCAGCTTAGTGGCACGGGTCTTC,CASSLVARVF
many,NA,TRBJ2-3,TRBV4-2,TGTGCCAGCAGGTCGGCGGCCGGGACGCTACTCACAGATACGCAGTATTTT,CASRSAAGTLLTDTQYF
few,NA,TRBJ1-2,TRBV12-3/TRBV12-4,TGTGCCAGCAGTGTAGGTGGAGGCTACACCTTC,CASSVGGGYTF
many,TRBD2,TRBJ2-7,TRBV20-1,TGCAGTGCTAGGAGACTAGCGGGAGATTACGAGCAGTACTTC,CSARRLAGDYEQYF
NA,NA,TRBJ2-1,TRBV10-1,TGCGCCAGCAGTGAGGGGGCAGTCTACAATGAGCAGTTCTTC,CASSEGAVYNEQFF
NA,NA,TRBJ2-1,TRBV20-1,TGCAGTGCTAGAGGCCGCCGGGGGCCCGGGGAGCAGTTCTTC,CSARGRRGPGEQFF
few,NA,TRBJ2-4,TRBV7-9,TGTGCCAGCAGCTTACTGACTGACATTCAGTACTTC,CASSLLTDIQYF
NA,NA,TRBJ2-6,TRBV5-8,TGTGCCAGCAGCTTGGGACAGTGGATCTCTGGGGCCAACGTCCTGACTTTC,CASSLGQWISGANVLTF
few,TRBD1,TRBJ1-6,TRBV5-1,TGCGCCAGCAGCTTGGATTTGGGACAGCTTAATTCACCCCTCCACTTT,CASSLDLGQLNSPLHF
few,NA,TRBJ1-5,TRBV5-5,TGTGCCAGCAGCTTGGTCACGGGGCTGGGACAGCCCCAGCATTTT,CASSLVTGLGQPQHF